Each of the 31 T cell receptor beta chains below was sequenced from the same sample in a study of cytomegalovirus exposure and HLA in healthy donors. The PCR had 60 Vbeta and 13 Jbeta primers. The repertoire was sequenced with immunoSEQ multiplex PCR; TCRdb's copy has only in-frame clones and lacks some. Here the sample table reports some 55,000 clones. Sequenced sample: PBMCs. These receptors were collected from a man younger than 30 in good health and CMV-seropositive.

V and J are TRBV6-1 and TRBJ2-1, with 8 bases aligning to TRBD2. Per the germline V gene, CDR1 is MNHNS and CDR2 is SASEGT. The V segment lost 5 bases and the J segment 5 bases; nucleotides outside the gene matches: 5. There are 14 residues in the CDR3. The CDR3: CASSQGLEHNEQFF. For the CDR3, the DNA is TGTGCCAGCAGTCAGGGACTAGAACACAATGAGCAGTTCTTC.

The V and J genes are TRBV5-1 and TRBJ1-5, with D maybe TRBD1 (5 bases). The CDR3 runs 14 residues. The germline V gene has CDR1 SGHRS and CDR2 YFSETQ. V was pared by 4 bases and J by 6 bases, with 14 bases between. The CDR3 spells CASSPTGGSQPQHF. CDR3 bases: TGCGCCAGCAGCCCCACCGGGGGATCTCAGCCCCAGCATTTT.

The CDR3 DNA reads TGTGCCAGCAGCCCGAGCGAGGCAGGGTGGGAGCAGTACTTC. This translates into CASSPSEAGWEQYF. V gene TRBV7-9 combines with J gene TRBJ2-7; tentative D call: TRBD1 (5 bases). The CDR3 totals 14 residues. CDR1 is SEHNR and CDR2 is FQNEAQ in the germline V gene (reference sequence). The V gene lost 5 bases and the J gene lost 7 bases, with 18 bases spanning the gap.

The chain couples TRBV9 to TRBJ1-2; possibly TRBD1 for D (6 bases). V lost 3 bases and J 5 bases, leaving 23 bases between the germline ends. CDR1 and CDR2 from the germline V gene are SGDLS and YYNGEE. The CDR3 sequence is 17 residues long. The CDR3 sequence is CASSAFVTGDTVYGYTF. In nucleotides, the CDR3 is TGTGCCAGCAGCGCCTTCGTCACCGGGGACACGGTGTATGGCTACACCTTC.

The chain carries TRBV28 and TRBJ2-5; TRBD1 matches at 9 bases. CDR1 MDHEN and CDR2 SYDVKM come from the germline V gene. Trimming at V came to 8 bases and at J to 11 bases, leaving 18 bases not matched to a gene. The CDR3 contains 15 residues. The DNA of the CDR3 is TGTGCCAGCTGGAGGGCGGGACAGGGTCGGCGGGGGCAGTACTTC. It translates to CASWRAGQGRRGQYF.

CDR3: CASSLMGRVNYGYTF. The DNA for the CDR3 is TGTGCCAGCAGCCTCATGGGGAGGGTTAACTATGGCTACACCTTC. V usage is TRBV7-2 and J usage is TRBJ1-2; D gene unclear. The CDR3 totals 15 residues. Germline loops: CDR1 SGHTA, CDR2 FQGNSA. The germline V and J ends were trimmed by 5 bases and 1 base, with 14 bases remaining between them.

The J gene is TRBJ2-1, the V gene TRBV6-4; possibly TRBD2 for D (6 bases). The CDR3 consists of 13 residues. Trimming pared 4 bases from V and 12 bases from J, leaving 16 bases between. Looked up from germline, CDR1 is MRHNA and CDR2 is SNTAGT. The CDR3 reads CASSVSRDSRQFF. The CDR3 DNA follows: TGTGCCAGCAGTGTTAGCCGGGACTCGAGGCAGTTCTTC.

The chain is built from TRBV4-1 and TRBJ2-1, with 7 bases that match TRBD1. From germline, CDR1 is MGHRA and CDR2 YSYEKL. The V and J ends lost 3 bases and 2 bases, in that order; junction bases with no gene match: 7. The CDR3 has 16 residues. The CDR3 is CASSHLRDRPYNEQFF. In DNA, the CDR3 is TGCGCCAGCAGCCACCTCCGGGACAGACCCTACAATGAGCAGTTCTTC.

This rearrangement joins TRBV7-9 to TRBJ2-7, with a weak D call TRBD2 (6 bases). This CDR3 has 15 residues. The germline V gene encodes CDR1 SEHNR and CDR2 FQNEAQ (reference sequence). Trimming removed 5 bases at V and 5 bases at J, with 19 bases between. CDR3 coding DNA: TGTGCCAGCAGCCATCGGGACTCCATGGGCAACGAGCAGTACTTC. It translates to CASSHRDSMGNEQYF. The complete variable domain, with remaining parts taken from reference TRBV7-9 and TRBJ2-7, reads DTGVSQNPRHKITKRGQNVTFRCDPISEHNRLYWYRQTLGQGPEFLTYFQNEAQLEKSRLLSDRFSAERPKGSFSTLEIQRTEQGDSAMYLCASSHRDSMGNEQYFGPGTRLTVT.

CDR3 bases: TGTGCCAGCAGTTACTCGAGAAGGGGGTACGAGCAGTACTTC. Translation gives CASSYSRRGYEQYF. This sequence joins TRBV6-5 and TRBJ2-7; a weak D match, TRBD1 (6 bases). The CDR3 extends over 14 amino acids. Germline CDR1 and CDR2: MNHEY and SVGAGI. Trimming took off 0 bases at V and 4 bases at J, with 10 bases between the two ends.

The chain couples TRBV21-1 to TRBJ2-2; no check of the table's D call, TRBD2, against the DNA was made. TRBV21-1 is recorded as a pseudogene. The CDR3 is 17 residues long. In DNA form, the CDR3 reads TGTGCCAGCAGCAAAGTATGGACTATACGAACGACCGGGGAGCTGTTTTTT. This codes for CASSKVWTIRTTGELFF.

The chain combines TRBV15 with TRBJ2-1; 10 bases agree with TRBD2. Germline values: CDR1 LNHNV, CDR2 YYDKDF (reference sequence). This CDR3 has 17 residues. V shed 1 base and J 0 bases; nucleotides not matched to a gene: 3. The CDR3 sequence is CATSRVASGSSYNEQFF. CDR3 sequence (DNA): TGTGCCACCAGCAGAGTGGCTAGCGGGAGCTCCTACAATGAGCAGTTCTTC.

The chain links TRBV2 to TRBJ2-2, with a weak D call TRBD1 (5 bases). The V end lost 7 bases, the J end lost 7 bases, and 13 bases lay between the germline ends. The CDR3 contains 13 residues. Germline values: CDR1 SNHLY, CDR2 FYNNEI. This CDR3 reads CASIGQGDGELFF. The CDR3 DNA follows: TGTGCCAGCATTGGGCAGGGCGACGGGGAGCTGTTTTTT.

The rearrangement links TRBV7-2 to TRBJ2-3; 8 bases agree with TRBD2. The length of the CDR3 is 14 residues. Germline V gene lookup returns CDR1 SGHTA and CDR2 FQGNSA. The junction had 3 bases not matched to a gene; V was cut back by 3 bases and J by 4 bases. This chain's CDR3 is CASSFREGSDTQYF. CDR3 DNA sequence: TGTGCCAGCAGCTTTCGGGAGGGCTCAGATACGCAGTATTTT.

About this clone: Distinct nucleotide sequences in the sample also encode this CDR3. The chain is built from TRBV19 and TRBJ2-6; 8 bases fit TRBD1. V was pared by 6 bases and J by 0 bases, with 4 bases of the junction left unmatched. Looked up from germline, CDR1 is LNHDA and CDR2 is SQIVND (reference sequence). The CDR3 has 16 residues. CDR3 DNA: TGTGCCAGTAGCATTACAGGGGGCTCTGGGGCCAACGTCCTGACTTTC. Amino acids: CASSITGGSGANVLTF.

This sequence joins TRBV27 and TRBJ2-7, with 8 bases that match TRBD1. The length of the CDR3 is 14 residues. Germline values: CDR1 MNHEY, CDR2 SMNVEV (reference sequence). The junction had 10 bases not matched to a gene; V was cut back by 8 bases and J by 4 bases. CDR3 protein: CASSAGGPSYEQYF. CDR3 in DNA: TGTGCCAGCTCGGCAGGGGGCCCCTCGTACGAGCAGTACTTC.

The rearrangement joins TRBV7-9 to TRBJ1-2, with D tentatively TRBD1 (5 bases). With 3 bases removed from V and 7 bases from J, the gap between germline ends came to 21 bases. CDR1 is SEHNR and CDR2 is FQNEAQ in the germline V gene (reference sequence). CDR3 length: 16 residues. CDR3 region: CASSLDMTISAAGYTF. In nucleotides, the CDR3 is TGTGCCAGCAGCTTGGACATGACAATATCGGCCGCTGGCTACACCTTC.

The DNA for the CDR3 is TGTGCCAGCAGCTCCCGACTAGGAGTAACCACAGATACGCAGTATTTT. It yields the protein CASSSRLGVTTDTQYF. This chain links TRBV7-9 with TRBJ2-3; perhaps TRBD2 as D (6 bases). The CDR3 totals 16 residues. Trimming shortened V by 4 bases and J by 2 bases, and 16 bases separated the two germline ends. Germline-derived CDR1 and CDR2 are SEHNR and FQNEAQ (reference sequence). Looking up the rest from reference TRBV7-9 and TRBJ2-3 gives the full variable domain: DTGVSQNPRHKITKRGQNVTFRCDPISEHNRLYWYRQTLGQGPEFLTYFQNEAQLEKSRLLSDRFSAERPKGSFSTLEIQRTEQGDSAMYLCASSSRLGVTTDTQYFGPGTRLTVL.

The CDR3, as DNA: TGTGCCATCAGCGGTAGGAGGGATTCTGATTACAATGAGCAGTTCTTC. Residues: CAISGRRDSDYNEQFF. V usage is TRBV10-3 and J usage is TRBJ2-1; maybe TRBD2 (6 bases). V lost 6 bases, J lost 4 bases, and 19 bases lay in between. The CDR3 is 16 residues long. Germline assignment: CDR1 ENHRY and CDR2 SYGVKD.

The V call is TRBV13, the J call TRBJ2-1, with 8 bases fitting TRBD1. The CDR3 is 13 residues long. With V trimmed by 5 bases and J by 6 bases, 3 bases remained unmatched. Germline CDR1 and CDR2: PRHDT and FYEKMQ (reference sequence). Here the CDR3 DNA reads TGTGCCAGCAGCCTTGACAGGGGCAATGAGCAGTTCTTC. It yields the protein CASSLDRGNEQFF.

The chain carries TRBV4-2 and TRBJ2-5; 16 nucleotides match TRBD2. The assigned J gene may be wrong: the sequence end matches TRBJ2-7 better. Germline V gene data show CDR1 as LGHNA and CDR2 as YNFKEQ. The CDR3 is 18 residues long. CDR3 DNA sequence: TGTGCCAGCAGCCAAGTGGGGACTAGCGGGAGGGCCAGGAACGAGCAGTACTTC. It is translated as CASSQVGTSGRARNEQYF.

The chain employs TRBV7-9 and TRBJ2-7; a possible D gene is TRBD1 (6 bases). Germline-derived CDR1 and CDR2 are SEHNR and FQNEAQ (reference sequence). CDR3 length: 12 residues. The V gene lost 3 bases and the J gene lost 4 bases, with 7 bases spanning the gap. CDR3 nucleotide sequence: TGTGCCAGCAGCTTCCAGGGGTACGAGCAGTACTTC. It is translated as CASSFQGYEQYF.

The V gene is TRBV14, the J gene TRBJ2-1, with 9 bases fitting TRBD2. The length of the CDR3 is 15 residues. Germline V gives CDR1 SGHDN, CDR2 FVKESK. Trimming took 8 bases from V and 5 from J; bases not matched to a gene: 10. CDR3 sequence: CASEQGTSRDNEQFF. CDR3 nucleotide sequence: TGTGCCAGCGAACAAGGGACTAGCAGAGACAATGAGCAGTTCTTC.

V gene TRBV7-9 combines with J gene TRBJ1-6, with no clear D. Trimming removed 2 bases at V and 10 bases at J, with 6 bases between. Germline CDR1 and CDR2: SEHNR and FQNEAQ (reference sequence). CDR3 length: 12 amino acids. This CDR3 is CASSLSPSPLHF. CDR3 nucleotides: TGTGCCAGCAGCTTATCCCCATCACCCCTCCACTTT.

V is TRBV5-4 and J is TRBJ2-7; 7 nucleotides agree with TRBD1. Germline V lookup: CDR1 SGHNT, CDR2 YYREEE (reference sequence). The CDR3 contains 14 residues. The trim removed 4 bases at V and 2 bases at J, leaving 6 bases unmatched. CDR3 nucleotide sequence: TGTGCCAGCAGCCCAAGGGACAGACCCTACGAGCAGTACTTC. This encodes CASSPRDRPYEQYF. Full variable domain (remainder filled in from reference TRBV5-4 and TRBJ2-7): ETGVTQSPTHLIKTRGQQVTLRCSSQSGHNTVSWYQQALGQGPQFIFQYYREEENGRGNFPPRFSGLQFPNYSSELNVNALELDDSALYLCASSPRDRPYEQYFGPGTRLTVT.

V usage is TRBV28 and J usage is TRBJ2-3; TRBD1 agrees at 12 bases. With 6 bases clipped from V and 3 bases from J, the junction kept 4 bases outside the gene matches. The germline CDR1 and CDR2 sequences are MDHEN and SYDVKM. The CDR3 is 15 residues long. The CDR3 bases are TGTGCCAGCAGCCTGGGACAGGGGGCGACAGATACGCAGTATTTT. Protein product: CASSLGQGATDTQYF.

This chain links TRBV28 with TRBJ2-7; perhaps TRBD1 as D (5 bases). CDR1 and CDR2 (germline): MDHEN, SYDVKM. The CDR3 is 16 amino acids. V lost 5 bases and J lost 0, with 17 bases in between. The CDR3 coding sequence is TGTGCCAGCAGTACCCCTGGTCAGGGCTTCTCCTACGAGCAGTACTTC. This encodes CASSTPGQGFSYEQYF.

The chain couples TRBV6-5 to TRBJ2-7; TRBD2 matches 10 bases. The CDR3 runs 15 residues. In germline, CDR1 is MNHEY, CDR2 SVGAGI. Trimming took 6 bases from V and 3 from J; bases not matched to a gene: 8. CDR3 sequence: CASSVAGGRGYEQYF. CDR3 nucleotide sequence: TGTGCCAGCAGCGTAGCGGGAGGCCGGGGCTACGAGCAGTACTTC.

The chain links TRBV11-2 to TRBJ2-1; 14 bases align to TRBD2. The length of the CDR3 is 17 residues. V shed 5 bases and J 4 bases; nucleotides not matched to a gene: 7. Germline CDR1 is SGHAT and CDR2 is FQNNGV. CDR3 amino acids: CASSLGTSGSEYNEQFF. The CDR3 nucleotides read TGTGCCAGCAGCCTCGGGACTAGCGGGAGTGAGTACAATGAGCAGTTCTTC.

In DNA, the CDR3 is TGTGCCAGCAGTCCACCTAGCGGGAGGTTCACCGGGGAGCTGTTTTTT. This translates into CASSPPSGRFTGELFF. The chain is built from TRBV27 and TRBJ2-2; the match to TRBD2 covers 11 bases. After removal of 5 bases from V and 4 bases from J, the junction contained 6 bases not matched to a gene. The CDR3 runs to 16 residues. The germline gives CDR1 MNHEY, CDR2 SMNVEV (reference sequence).

The rearrangement uses TRBV15 and TRBJ2-5, with 9 bases matching TRBD2. This CDR3 spans 17 amino acids. Germline lookup yields CDR1 LNHNV and CDR2 YYDKDF (reference sequence). Trimming at V came to 0 bases and at J to 5 bases, leaving 10 bases not matched to a gene. CDR3 DNA sequence: TGTGCCACCAGCAGAGATCGATTAGCGGGAGTTGGGGAGACCCAGTACTTC. Protein: CATSRDRLAGVGETQYF.